These 10 T cell receptor beta chains were sequenced from one sample in a study of blood T cell repertoires in COVID-19. Assay used: immunoSEQ multiplex PCR; TCRdb lists only in-frame clones, some missing. The sample holds fewer than 300,000 clones, around 87% seen once. Sequencing was carried out using peripheral blood. The receptors here all came from a woman aged 50 to 65 with acute or convalescent COVID-19.

The rearrangement links TRBV7-3 to TRBJ2-2; 10 bases fit TRBD1. CDR1 is SGHTA and CDR2 is FQGTGA in the germline V gene. V was clipped by 2 bases and J by 9 bases; unmatched bases: 12. The CDR3 consists of 17 residues. The CDR3 DNA follows: TGTGCCAGCAGCTTATTAGGCAGGGGACAGGGGTATCGGGAGCTGTTTTTT. It codes for CASSLLGRGQGYRELFF. The entire variable domain, with the rest obtained from reference TRBV7-3 and TRBJ2-2, is as follows: GAGVSQTPSNKVTEKGKYVELRCDPISGHTALYWYRQSLGQGPEFLIYFQGTGAADDSGLPNDRFFAVRPEGSVSTLKIQRTERGDSAVYLCASSLLGRGQGYRELFFGEGSRLTVL.

The V call is TRBV6-5, the J call TRBJ1-2; D ambiguous. CDR3 length equals 11 residues. V gave up 7 bases and J gave up 5 bases, with 8 bases separating them. The germline gives CDR1 MNHEY, CDR2 SVGAGI. This chain's CDR3 is CASTGGYGYTF. The CDR3 DNA follows: TGTGCCAGCACCGGAGGGTATGGCTACACCTTC.

V gene TRBV21-1 combines with J gene TRBJ2-1; the table's D call TRBD2 went unverified against the DNA. TRBV21-1 is an annotated pseudogene. There are 18 residues in the CDR3. Here the CDR3 reads CASSTPRVRGTSYNEQFF. For the CDR3, the DNA is TGTGCCAGCAGCACCCCCCGGGTCCGGGGTACTTCCTACAATGAGCAGTTCTTC.

In this sample, this clone turned up a few times. The CDR3 loop is CASSPQAAGNTNYGYTF. Here the CDR3 DNA reads TGTGCCAGCTCACCTCAGGCGGCAGGGAATACTAACTATGGCTACACCTTC. V usage is TRBV18 and J usage is TRBJ1-2; a possible D gene is TRBD1 (5 bases). Germline V lookup: CDR1 KGHSH, CDR2 LQKENI. The CDR3 is made up of 17 amino acids. The V end lost 3 bases, the J end lost 0 bases, and 17 bases lay between the germline ends.

This chain connects TRBV24-1 to TRBJ2-7, with D possibly TRBD2 on 5 matching bases. V gave up 5 bases and J gave up 3 bases, with 19 bases separating them. Germline V lookup: CDR1 KGHDR, CDR2 SFDVKD. The length of the CDR3 is 16 residues. The CDR3 nucleotides read TGTGCCACCAGTGGATCCTCCGGGAACCCATTCTACGAGCAGTACTTC. Its translation: CATSGSSGNPFYEQYF.

V is TRBV2 and J is TRBJ1-2; TRBD1 matches at 7 bases. CDR3 length equals 14 residues. Germline assignment: CDR1 SNHLY and CDR2 FYNNEI. The V segment lost 7 bases and the J segment 5 bases; nucleotides outside the gene matches: 10. CDR3 sequence reads: CASIYQDRTYGYTF. CDR3 nucleotide sequence: TGTGCCAGCATTTATCAGGACAGGACGTATGGCTACACCTTC.

This chain links TRBV28 with TRBJ1-1, with TRBD1 identical over 7 bases. V dropped 6 bases and J dropped 1; count of bases not matched to a gene: 8. CDR1 is MDHEN, CDR2 SYDVKM, per germline. CDR3 length equals 15 residues. The CDR3 DNA is TGTGCCAGCAGGGACAAAGGGGGCACGAACACTGAAGCTTTCTTT. Its translation: CASRDKGGTNTEAFF. Supplemented by reference TRBV28 and TRBJ1-1, the full variable domain reads DVKVTQSSRYLVKRTGEKVFLECVQDMDHENMFWYRQDPGLGLRLIYFSYDVKMKEKGDIPEGYSVSREKKERFSLILESASTNQTSMYLCASRDKGGTNTEAFFGQGTRLTVV.

The gene calls are TRBV14 and TRBJ2-7, with D perhaps matching TRBD2 (6 bases). The CDR3 totals 11 residues. Germline loops: CDR1 SGHDN, CDR2 FVKESK. V lost 2 bases to trimming and J lost 9 bases, with 8 bases between them. The CDR3 loop reads CASSQSGRQYF. The CDR3 nucleotides are TGTGCCAGCAGCCAATCCGGGAGGCAGTACTTC.

The rearrangement joins TRBV5-1 to TRBJ1-6; a weak D match, TRBD1 (5 bases). Trimming removed 3 bases at V and 5 bases at J, with 15 bases between. Per germline, CDR1 SGHRS and CDR2 YFSETQ. This CDR3 has 16 residues. The CDR3 loop is CASSSRGGENNSPLHF. The CDR3 nucleotides read TGCGCCAGCAGCTCCCGGGGAGGGGAGAATAATTCACCCCTCCACTTT.

CDR3 bases: TGTGCCGTCCGGGACAGGGGAAACACCGGGGAGCTGTTTTTT. This codes for CAVRDRGNTGELFF. The V call is TRBV10-3, the J call TRBJ2-2, with 10 bases matching TRBD1. Per germline, CDR1 ENHRY and CDR2 SYGVKD. The CDR3 extends over 14 amino acids. J gave up 2 bases and V 11 bases, and 5 bases lay outside the gene matches.